The clone carrying this T cell receptor beta chain was seen only once. Its antigen remains unknown. These data are taken from a study of cytomegalovirus exposure and HLA in healthy donors. As for the study in general: An earlier analysis identified 110 million or so unique TCR beta sequences in about 179 million T cells. Overall study findings and caveats: A previous analysis found most TCR beta V segments productive roughly 90% or roughly 30% of the time.

The CDR3 has 15 amino acids. Trimming cost V 1 base and J 4 bases, with 10 bases left between them. Looked up from germline, CDR1 is SGHVS and CDR2 is FNYEAQ. PCR was performed using 60 Vbeta and 13 Jbeta primers. The data were produced by immunoSEQ multiplex PCR, yet TCRdb's version contains in-frame clones alone and is incomplete. The table has some 87,000 clones, about three quarters seen once. The receptor comes from a woman aged 50 to 60 in good health and CMV-seropositive. The chain uses TRBV7-6 and TRBJ2-2; weak D call: TRBD1 (5 bases). Sequences were obtained from PBMCs. The CDR3 DNA reads TGTGCCAGCAGCTTAGTATGGGGCAGCACCGGGGAGCTGTTTTTT. Encoded protein: CASSLVWGSTGELFF.